This entry lists 14 T cell receptor beta chains sequenced from one sample in a study of CDR3 diversity in severe acne. One entry per CDR3 protein results from TCRdb running MiXCR on the PCR reads. The table has under 95,000 distinct CDR3 sequences, about 52% seen once. Sequenced input: blood. These receptors were collected from a male donor in good health, serving as a control.

The chain has TRBV7-9 and TRBJ1-1; a possible D gene is TRBD1 (5 bases). The CDR3 contains 17 residues. Deletions cut 4 bases from V and 4 bases from J, with 22 bases between. Germline V CDR1 and CDR2: SEHNR, FQNEAQ (reference sequence). CDR3 sequence reads: CASSSTVNYFRSTEAFF. The CDR3 nucleotides read TGTGCCAGCAGCTCGACAGTGAATTATTTCCGCTCCACTGAAGCTTTCTTT.

The V and J genes are TRBV29-1 and TRBJ2-1; 9 bases fit TRBD2. The CDR3 sequence is 13 residues long. In germline, CDR1 is SQVTM, CDR2 ANQGSEA. With V trimmed by 7 bases and J by 9 bases, 10 bases remained unmatched. CDR3 nucleotides: TGCAGCGCTGGACGTCTAGCGGGAACTGAGCAGTTCTTC. It is translated as CSAGRLAGTEQFF.

This clonotype was seen many times. The chain couples TRBV30 to TRBJ2-7; D gene uncertain. The length of the CDR3 is 11 residues. Germline CDR1 is GTSNPN and CDR2 is SVGIG (reference sequence). V was pared by 0 bases and J by 7 bases, with 7 bases between. The CDR3 loop is CAWSVPWEQYF. The DNA of the CDR3 is TGTGCCTGGAGTGTACCTTGGGAGCAGTACTTC.

The V call is TRBV4-2, the J call TRBJ1-2; TRBD1 is a possible D gene (5 bases). CDR1 and CDR2 from the germline V gene are LGHNA and YNFKEQ. V lost 5 bases to trimming and J lost 4 bases, with 14 bases between them. This CDR3 contains 14 residues. The CDR3 protein is CASSLGRKGYGYTF. In DNA form, the CDR3 reads TGTGCCAGCAGCTTGGGGCGTAAGGGCTATGGCTACACCTTC.

The chain employs TRBV10-3 and TRBJ2-3; 8 positions agree with TRBD2. Germline assignment: CDR1 ENHRY and CDR2 SYGVKD. V shed 3 bases, J shed 5 bases, and the junction held 7 bases outside the gene matches. The CDR3 sequence is 15 residues long. CDR3 in amino acids: CAISDGAGVVDTQYF. The DNA for the CDR3 is TGTGCCATCAGTGACGGAGCGGGAGTGGTAGATACGCAGTATTTT.

The DNA of the CDR3 is TGTGCCAGCAGTTCCGCCCAGGGTGGTTGGGTAAGATCTGGAAACACCATATATTTT. The encoded protein is CASSSAQGGWVRSGNTIYF. This chain connects TRBV12-3 or TRBV12-4 to TRBJ1-3; possible D gene TRBD1, 5 bases. The CDR3 contains 19 residues. Trimming took off 4 bases at V and 1 base at J, with 23 bases between the two ends.

This chain links TRBV7-3 with TRBJ2-3; 11 bases line up with TRBD2. The CDR3 consists of 16 residues. Trimming took 5 bases from V and 0 from J; bases not matched to a gene: 4. Germline lookup yields CDR1 SGHTA and CDR2 FQGTGA. CDR3 in DNA: TGTGCCAGCAGCCGCGGGACTAGCGGTAGCACAGATACGCAGTATTTT. Amino acid sequence: CASSRGTSGSTDTQYF.

A remark on this clonotype: The junction differs from germline at one of its ends, possibly a read error. The chain has TRBV10-3 and TRBJ1-2; no reliable D call. Germline assignment: CDR1 ENHRY and CDR2 SYGVKD. CDR3 size: 11 residues. The CDR3 nucleotides read TGTGCCATCACAGCCCTCTATGGCTGCACCTTC. The encoded protein is CAITALYGCTF.

This clonotype is medium-sized (0.01 to 0.1%). The V and J genes are TRBV7-9 and TRBJ2-2, with 12 positions matching TRBD2. Trimming took 1 base from V and 1 from J; bases not matched to a gene: 1. CDR3 size: 17 residues. Germline V lookup: CDR1 SEHNR, CDR2 FQNEAQ (reference sequence). In DNA form, the CDR3 reads TGTGCCAGCAGCTTAGGGGGACTAGCGGGGAACACCGGGGAGCTGTTTTTT. Residues: CASSLGGLAGNTGELFF. Complete variable domain (other parts from reference TRBV7-9 and TRBJ2-2): DTGVSQNPRHKITKRGQNVTFRCDPISEHNRLYWYRQTLGQGPEFLTYFQNEAQLEKSRLLSDRFSAERPKGSFSTLEIQRTEQGDSAMYLCASSLGGLAGNTGELFFGEGSRLTVL.

This clonotype was observed a handful of times. A much larger clone sits a single nucleotide away, making a read error possible. This rearrangement joins TRBV20-1 to TRBJ1-4; D gene unclear. The length of the CDR3 is 13 residues. Trimming cost V 5 bases and J 7 bases, with 14 bases left between them. Germline values: CDR1 DFQATT, CDR2 SNEGSKA (reference sequence). This CDR3 reads CSAPLRASEKLFF. The CDR3 DNA follows: TGCAGTGCTCCCCTTAGGGCAAGTGAAAAACTGTTTTTT.

This clonotype was observed many times. The chain recombines TRBV24-1 with TRBJ2-5; 8 positions agree with TRBD2. Germline CDR1 and CDR2: KGHDR and SFDVKD. The CDR3 covers 15 residues. Trimming removed 5 bases from V and 5 bases from J; junction bases left unmatched: 9. CDR3 amino acids: CATSGPAGEVETQYF. The CDR3 nucleotides are TGTGCCACCAGTGGTCCAGCGGGAGAAGTGGAGACCCAGTACTTC.

This chain uses TRBV25-1 with TRBJ2-7; 12 bases align to TRBD1. The germline V gene has CDR1 MGHDK and CDR2 SYGVNS. The CDR3 runs 16 residues. Trimming at V came to 7 bases and at J to 1 base, leaving 8 bases not matched to a gene. CDR3 sequence (DNA): TGTGCCAGCATGGGACAGGGACAGGGGGCTTCCTACGAGCAGTACTTC. This sequence encodes CASMGQGQGASYEQYF.

This clonotype was seen ten or more times. This chain connects TRBV6-1 to TRBJ2-3; TRBD1 might be the D (5 bases). This CDR3 comprises 13 residues. Per the germline V gene, CDR1 is MNHNS and CDR2 is SASEGT. V lost 7 bases, J lost 0 bases, and 8 bases lay in between. CDR3 amino acids: CASKQASTDTQYF. CDR3 DNA: TGTGCCAGCAAACAGGCGAGCACAGATACGCAGTATTTT.

This clonotype appeared many times. The chain employs TRBV6-5 and TRBJ2-2, with a possible D match to TRBD2 (6 bases). This CDR3 is built from 13 residues. CDR1 and CDR2 (germline): MNHEY, SVGAGI. V shed 6 bases and J shed 15 bases, with 20 bases lying between them. The CDR3 reads CASRPPGLGGLFF. DNA of the CDR3: TGTGCCAGCAGACCCCCGGGACTCGGAGGTTTGTTTTTT.